This entry features one T cell receptor beta chain sequence. Its cognate antigen is unknown. Template material for amplifying TCR beta CDR3 regions consisted of RNA transcripts. With the HTBI primer set, the TCR CDR3 went through a first round of RT-PCR. TCRdb passed the multiplex PCR reads through MiXCR, listing each CDR3 protein once. This table has nearly 750,000 distinct CDR3 sequences, 35% appearing once. Per germline, CDR1 SGHTA and CDR2 FQGNSA. V was trimmed by 3 bases and J by 5 bases, leaving 9 bases between them. This CDR3 comprises 13 residues. This sample stems from a study of T cells in Graves' hyperthyroidism and ophthalmopathy. The study, taken as a whole, reports: From stable hyperthyroidism, ophthalmopathy was set apart by a 13 V-J model. The model predicted ophthalmopathy a median around 6 months before onset.

The chain has TRBV7-2 and TRBJ2-3, with D unclear. The source material was blood. The receptor was isolated from a woman aged 40 to 50 with Graves' hyperthyroidism. The CDR3, as DNA: TGTGCCAGCAGCTTCGTGATTCGAGATACGCAGTATTTT. Translated: CASSFVIRDTQYF.